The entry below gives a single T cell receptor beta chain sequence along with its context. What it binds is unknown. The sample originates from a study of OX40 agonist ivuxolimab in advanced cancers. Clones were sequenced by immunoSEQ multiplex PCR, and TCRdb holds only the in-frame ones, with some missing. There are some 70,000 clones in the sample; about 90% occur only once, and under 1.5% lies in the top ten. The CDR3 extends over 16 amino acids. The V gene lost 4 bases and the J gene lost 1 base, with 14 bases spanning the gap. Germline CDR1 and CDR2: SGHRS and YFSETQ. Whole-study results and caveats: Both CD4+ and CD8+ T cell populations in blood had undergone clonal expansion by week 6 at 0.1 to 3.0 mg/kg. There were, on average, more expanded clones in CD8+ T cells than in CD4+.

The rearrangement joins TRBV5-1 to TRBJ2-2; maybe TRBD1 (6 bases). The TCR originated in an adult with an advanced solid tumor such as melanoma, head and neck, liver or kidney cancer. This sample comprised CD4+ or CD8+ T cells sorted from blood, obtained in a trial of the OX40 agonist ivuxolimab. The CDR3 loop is CASSINRAGNTGELFF. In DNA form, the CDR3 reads TGCGCCAGCAGCATAAACAGGGCGGGGAACACCGGGGAGCTGTTTTTT.